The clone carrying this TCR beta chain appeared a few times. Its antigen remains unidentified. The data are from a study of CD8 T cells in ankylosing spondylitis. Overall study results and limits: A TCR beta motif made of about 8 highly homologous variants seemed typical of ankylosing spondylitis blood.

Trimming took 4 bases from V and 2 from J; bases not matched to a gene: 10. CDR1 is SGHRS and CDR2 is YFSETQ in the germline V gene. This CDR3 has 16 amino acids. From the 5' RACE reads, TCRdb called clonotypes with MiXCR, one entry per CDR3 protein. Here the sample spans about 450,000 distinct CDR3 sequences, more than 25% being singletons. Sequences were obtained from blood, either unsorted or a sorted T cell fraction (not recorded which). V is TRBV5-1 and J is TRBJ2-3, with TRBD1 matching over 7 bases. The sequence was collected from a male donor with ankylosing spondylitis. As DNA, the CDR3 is TGCGCCAGCAGCCCAGACAGGGTTCGACACACAGATACGCAGTATTTT. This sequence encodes CASSPDRVRHTDTQYF.